The clone carrying this T cell receptor beta chain was picked up many times. Its antigen remains unknown. This record belongs to a study of molecular identifiers for immune sequencing clone quantification. Previously described methods and listed TCR primers were employed for the bulk TCR libraries. TCRdb passed the PCR reads through MiXCR, listing each CDR3 protein once. This sample has over 70,000 distinct CDR3 sequences, with about 23% found just once. The CDR3 consists of 16 residues. V shed 2 bases and J 7 bases; nucleotides not matched to a gene: 7. Germline V gene lookup returns CDR1 LNHDA and CDR2 SQIVND (reference sequence). General study results and limits: The share of molecules held by clones above 20 RNA copies was over 99% in effector cells and under 1% in naive cells. Sharing of a barcode by identical TCR molecules could cause highly expanded clone sizes to be underestimated.

This sequence was found in a human donor in good health. Some libraries in this study had Jurkat cell RNA spiked in. Sequencing input: naive CD8+ T cells from blood, with Jurkat cell RNA spiked in. Subset given: FACS-sorted CD8+CD4-CCR7+CD45RA+ naive T cells. The J gene is TRBJ1-5, the V gene TRBV19, with 11 bases aligning to TRBD1. The CDR3 reads CASSITGTGGNQPQHF. CDR3 sequence (DNA): TGTGCCAGTAGTATAACCGGGACAGGGGGGAACCAGCCCCAGCATTTT.